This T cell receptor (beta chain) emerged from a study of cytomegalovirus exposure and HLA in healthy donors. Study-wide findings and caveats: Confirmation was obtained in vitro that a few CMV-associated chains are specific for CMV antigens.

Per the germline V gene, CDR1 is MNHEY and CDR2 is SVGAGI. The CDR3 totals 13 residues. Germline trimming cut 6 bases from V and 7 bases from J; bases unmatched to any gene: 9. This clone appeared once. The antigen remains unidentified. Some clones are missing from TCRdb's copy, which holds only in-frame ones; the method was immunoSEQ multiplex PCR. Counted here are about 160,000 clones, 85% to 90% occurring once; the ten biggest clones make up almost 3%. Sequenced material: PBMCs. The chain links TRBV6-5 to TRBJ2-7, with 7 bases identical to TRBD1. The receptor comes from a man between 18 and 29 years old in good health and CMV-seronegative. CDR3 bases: TGTGCCAGCAGCCCGACAGGGCCGGGGGAGCAGTACGTC. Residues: CASSPTGPGEQYV.